The 16 T cell receptor beta chains presented below share a single source sample, sequenced in a study of OX40 agonist ivuxolimab in advanced cancers. Clones were read by immunoSEQ multiplex PCR, and TCRdb kept only the in-frame ones, dropping some. The table lists about 66,000 clones, about 90% of them singletons, with 11% to 15% in the top ten. The sequencing used CD4+ or CD8+ T cells sorted from blood, collected in a trial of the OX40 agonist ivuxolimab. The receptors shown here come from an adult with an advanced solid tumor such as melanoma, head and neck, liver or kidney cancer.

The gene calls are TRBV28 and TRBJ2-7, with D possibly TRBD1 on 7 matching bases. V was shortened by 3 bases and J by 4 bases, with 16 bases between the two germline ends. There are 15 residues in the CDR3. Germline CDR1 and CDR2: MDHEN and SYDVKM. CDR3: CASSLAGQTSYEQYF. CDR3 coding DNA: TGTGCCAGCAGTTTGGCGGGACAGACTTCTTACGAGCAGTACTTC.

V and J are TRBV29-1 and TRBJ2-1, with D perhaps given as TRBD1 or TRBD2 (5 bases each). Deletions cut 6 bases from V and 0 bases from J, with 12 bases between. Germline lookup yields CDR1 SQVTM and CDR2 ANQGSEA. This CDR3 is 14 amino acids long. The CDR3 loop reads CSVRGVSSYNEQFF. The CDR3 bases are TGCAGCGTCCGAGGGGTCAGCTCCTACAATGAGCAGTTCTTC.

V gene TRBV9 combines with J gene TRBJ2-1; no reliable D call. CDR3 length: 15 residues. The V end was cut by 3 bases, the J end by 1 base, with 11 bases between. Germline V gene data show CDR1 as SGDLS and CDR2 as YYNGEE. This chain's CDR3 is CASSAAGYSYNEQFF. CDR3 sequence (DNA): TGTGCCAGCAGCGCCGCTGGGTATTCCTACAATGAGCAGTTCTTC.

The chain is built from TRBV19 and TRBJ2-2; D not resolved. The CDR3 has 11 residues. Germline V gives CDR1 LNHDA, CDR2 SQIVND (reference sequence). V lost 6 bases and J 3 bases, leaving 2 bases between the germline ends. The CDR3 nucleotides read TGTGCCAGTAGGGACACCGGGGAGCTGTTTTTT. This gives the protein CASRDTGELFF.

The chain combines TRBV5-6 with TRBJ2-6; the D gene is possibly TRBD2 (5 bases). CDR3 length equals 15 residues. Germline-derived CDR1 and CDR2 are SGHDT and YYEEEE. Trimming cost V 2 bases and J 2 bases, with 8 bases left between them. The CDR3 bases are TGTGCCAGCAGCTTATTGGAGGCTGGGGCCAACGTCCTGACTTTC. Translating it yields CASSLLEAGANVLTF.

The chain has TRBV7-9 and TRBJ2-2; 10 positions match TRBD2. Trimming cost V 3 bases and J 0 bases; bases outside gene matches: 7. CDR1 and CDR2 from the germline V gene are SEHNR and FQNEAQ (reference sequence). This CDR3 comprises 18 residues. The chain's CDR3 is CASSFFGSGRANTGELFF. The CDR3 DNA reads as TGTGCCAGCAGCTTCTTCGGGAGCGGGAGGGCGAACACCGGGGAGCTGTTTTTT.

A word on this clone: Different DNA sequences within this sample yield the same CDR3. The CDR3 DNA sequence: TGTGCCAGCTCCCCCGACAGCAACTATGGCTACACCTTC. Encoded protein: CASSPDSNYGYTF. The chain joins TRBV18 to TRBJ1-2; TRBD1 might be the D (5 bases). V shed 6 bases and J shed 2 bases, with 10 bases lying between them. The CDR3 is made up of 13 amino acids. CDR1 and CDR2 (germline): KGHSH, LQKENI.

This clone appeared once. The chain carries TRBV6-5 and TRBJ1-2, with 8 bases aligning to TRBD1. Looked up from germline, CDR1 is MNHEY and CDR2 is SVGAGI. CDR3 size: 15 residues. V shed 2 bases, J shed 7 bases, and the junction held 9 bases outside the gene matches. The CDR3 reads CASSYRWQGAGGYTF. The CDR3 nucleotides are TGTGCCAGCAGTTACAGGTGGCAGGGGGCGGGTGGCTACACCTTC.

The J gene is TRBJ1-5, the V gene TRBV28, with D unresolved. CDR1 is MDHEN, CDR2 SYDVKM, per germline. This CDR3 is 14 amino acids long. V was cut by 5 bases and J by 9 bases, with 17 bases left in between. CDR3 DNA sequence: TGTGCCAGCAGTCCTAGCCCACGCGGTCGGCCCCAGCATTTT. As protein: CASSPSPRGRPQHF.

In its sample, this clone was seen once. The chain joins TRBV9 to TRBJ2-3; TRBD2 is a possible D gene (5 bases). Trimming shortened V by 4 bases and J by 0 bases, and 12 bases separated the two germline ends. This CDR3 contains 15 residues. Germline V CDR1 and CDR2: SGDLS, YYNGEE. CDR3 in amino acids: CASSTGLTSTDTQYF. DNA of the CDR3: TGTGCCAGCAGCACCGGACTGACTAGCACAGATACGCAGTATTTT.

In its sample, this clone was seen a few times. Within the sample, other DNA sequences also encode this same CDR3. This chain links TRBV4-1 with TRBJ1-4, with D perhaps matching TRBD1 (5 bases). The germline V and J ends were trimmed by 0 bases and 6 bases, with 17 bases remaining between them. CDR1 is MGHRA, CDR2 YSYEKL, per germline. The CDR3 runs 17 residues. The DNA of the CDR3 is TGCGCCAGCAGCCAAGATGCTCCGAAGGGGCGCCATGAAAAACTGTTTTTT. It encodes CASSQDAPKGRHEKLFF.

The count of this clone is one. The chain uses TRBV28 and TRBJ1-2, with 7 nucleotides matching TRBD1. Trimming removed 5 bases from V and 4 bases from J; junction bases left unmatched: 16. The CDR3 covers 17 residues. Germline CDR1 is MDHEN and CDR2 is SYDVKM. DNA for the CDR3: TGTGCCAGCAGTCCCCCGACAGGGATCCAAGGTGGCTATGGCTACACCTTC. It yields the protein CASSPPTGIQGGYGYTF.

The chain carries TRBV5-1 and TRBJ2-2; 10 nucleotides match TRBD1. With V trimmed by 6 bases and J by 4 bases, 3 bases remained unmatched. The germline gives CDR1 SGHRS, CDR2 YFSETQ. The CDR3 totals 14 residues. CDR3 residues: CASNRDRGTGELFF. CDR3 bases: TGCGCCAGCAACCGGGACAGGGGCACCGGGGAGCTGTTTTTT.

This chain joins TRBV7-9 and TRBJ1-3; D is uncertain. CDR3 length equals 13 residues. V gave up 4 bases and J gave up 4 bases, with 8 bases separating them. CDR1 and CDR2 (germline): SEHNR, FQNEAQ (reference sequence). Here the CDR3 DNA reads TGTGCCAGCAGCTCGACGAAGGGAAACACCATATATTTT. Translating it yields CASSSTKGNTIYF.

The chain couples TRBV18 to TRBJ2-4; tentatively, D is TRBD2 (5 bases). This CDR3 comprises 15 residues. Germline lookup yields CDR1 KGHSH and CDR2 LQKENI. The ends were cut back, 2 bases at V and 2 bases at J, with 10 bases in the middle. This chain's CDR3 is CASSPVEDPKNIQYF. In DNA, the CDR3 is TGTGCCAGCTCACCAGTGGAGGATCCCAAAAACATTCAGTACTTC.

The chain has TRBV19 and TRBJ1-5; unclear D gene. Trimming stripped 6 bases from V and 2 bases from J, with 8 bases between. The CDR3 consists of 13 residues. Looked up from germline, CDR1 is LNHDA and CDR2 is SQIVND (reference sequence). In DNA form, the CDR3 reads TGTGCCAGTAGCGGAAGGGGCAATCAGCCCCAGCATTTT. This sequence encodes CASSGRGNQPQHF.